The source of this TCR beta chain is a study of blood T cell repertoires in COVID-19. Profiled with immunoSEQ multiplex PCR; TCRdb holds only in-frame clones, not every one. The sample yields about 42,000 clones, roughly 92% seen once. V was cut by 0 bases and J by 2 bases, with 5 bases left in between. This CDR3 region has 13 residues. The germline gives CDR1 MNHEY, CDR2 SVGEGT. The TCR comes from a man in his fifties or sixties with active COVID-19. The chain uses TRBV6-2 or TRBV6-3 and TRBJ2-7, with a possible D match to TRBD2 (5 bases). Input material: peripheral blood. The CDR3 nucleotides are TGTGCCAGCAGTTACTCGACTACCTACGAGCAGTACTTC. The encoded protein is CASSYSTTYEQYF.